This entry concerns a single T cell receptor beta chain. The sample originates from a study of blood T cell repertoires in COVID-19. Study-wide context: Material from acute and convalescent COVID-19 was sourced from the United States, Italy and Spain.

This table comes from immunoSEQ multiplex PCR, and its TCRdb copy is limited to in-frame clones, with some not included. Of 300,000 to 350,000 clones listed, around 91% are singletons. CDR3 length equals 15 residues. Trimming took off 5 bases at V and 4 bases at J, with 14 bases between the two ends. Germline lookup yields CDR1 SEHNR and CDR2 FQNEAQ (reference sequence). The TCR was taken from a middle-aged woman with COVID-19, enrolled during active disease. Sequencing was carried out using peripheral blood. The chain carries TRBV7-9 and TRBJ2-2; D may be TRBD1 (6 bases). CDR3 bases: TGTGCCAGCAGCCCCGGGACACAAAGCACCGGGGAGCTGTTTTTT. Its translation is CASSPGTQSTGELFF. Complete variable domain (other parts from reference TRBV7-9 and TRBJ2-2): DTGVSQNPRHKITKRGQNVTFRCDPISEHNRLYWYRQTLGQGPEFLTYFQNEAQLEKSRLLSDRFSAERPKGSFSTLEIQRTEQGDSAMYLCASSPGTQSTGELFFGEGSRLTVL.